The 28 T cell receptor beta chains presented below share a single source sample, sequenced in a study of cytomegalovirus exposure and HLA in healthy donors. With 60 Vbeta and 13 Jbeta primers, the PCR was carried out. Generated by immunoSEQ multiplex PCR, the TCRdb table keeps only in-frame clones and is missing some. Here the sample spans about 120,000 clones, 82% being singletons. Sequenced sample: PBMCs. The receptor set was obtained from a woman aged 18-29 years in good health and CMV-seronegative.

The chain carries TRBV11-3 and TRBJ2-3, with D tentatively TRBD2 (6 bases). The V gene's germline CDR1 is SGHNT and CDR2 YENEEA. This CDR3 is built from 17 residues. The ends were cut back, 1 base at V and 0 bases at J, with 14 bases in the middle. The DNA for the CDR3 is TGTGCCAGCAGCTTAGGGGGAGGCGGACCTAGCACAGATACGCAGTATTTT. Translating it yields CASSLGGGGPSTDTQYF. The full variable domain, with the rest looked up from reference TRBV11-3 and TRBJ2-3, is EAGVVQSPRYKIIEKKQPVAFWCNPISGHNTLYWYLQNLGQGPELLIRYENEEAVDDSQLPKDRFSAERLKGVDSTLKIQPAELGDSAVYLCASSLGGGGPSTDTQYFGPGTRLTVL.

In this sample, this clone turned up once. V gene TRBV19 combines with J gene TRBJ1-2; D gene uncertain. This CDR3 spans 15 amino acids. Deletions cut 3 bases from V and 1 base from J, with 12 bases between. Germline CDR1 reads LNHDA; CDR2 reads SQIVND (reference sequence). The CDR3 region has the DNA TGTGCCAGTAGTATTCCCAGAGGCCATAACTATGGCTACACCTTC. It codes for CASSIPRGHNYGYTF. Supplemented by reference TRBV19 and TRBJ1-2, the full variable domain reads DGGITQSPKYLFRKEGQNVTLSCEQNLNHDAMYWYRQDPGQGLRLIYYSQIVNDFQKGDIAEGYSVSREKKESFPLTVTSAQKNPTAFYLCASSIPRGHNYGYTFGSGTRLTVV.

This chain uses TRBV4-2 with TRBJ2-1, with 12 bases matching TRBD2. The V gene's germline CDR1 is LGHNA and CDR2 YNFKEQ. The junction had 3 bases not matched to a gene; V was cut back by 4 bases and J by 5 bases. The CDR3 spans 15 residues. Here the CDR3 DNA reads TGTGCCAGCAGCCTTCGACTAGCGGGGGACAATGAGCAGTTCTTC. Translating it yields CASSLRLAGDNEQFF.

In its sample, this clone was seen a few times. The V gene is TRBV5-1, the J gene TRBJ2-5, with 11 bases fitting TRBD1. Gene TRBJ2-7 matches the end of the DNA better, so the J call may be wrong. The CDR3 length is 15 residues. Looked up from germline, CDR1 is SGHRS and CDR2 is YFSETQ. The CDR3, as DNA: TGCGCCAGCAGCGGGGGACAGGGGGGAACCTACGAGCAGTACTTC. It yields the protein CASSGGQGGTYEQYF.

This chain uses TRBV5-1 with TRBJ2-1; D gene unclear. V was cut by 1 base and J by 8 bases, with 16 bases left in between. The CDR3 runs 15 residues. Looked up from germline, CDR1 is SGHRS and CDR2 is YFSETQ. CDR3 sequence (DNA): TGCGCCAGCAGCTTGACAGTGAAAGCAATTTATGAGCAGTTCTTC. This sequence encodes CASSLTVKAIYEQFF.

V gene TRBV5-1 combines with J gene TRBJ2-3; no reliable D call. Trimming removed 1 base from V and 0 bases from J, with 9 bases in between. Looked up from germline, CDR1 is SGHRS and CDR2 is YFSETQ. There are 15 residues in the CDR3. The CDR3 sequence is CASSLSYRSTDTQYF. CDR3 coding DNA: TGCGCCAGCAGCTTGAGCTATCGGAGCACAGATACGCAGTATTTT.

There are a few counts of this clone. The rearrangement uses TRBV2 and TRBJ2-5, with 7 positions matching TRBD2. The J call may not be correct, given that the DNA end is closer to TRBJ2-7. The CDR3 loop spans 14 amino acids. The germline V gene has CDR1 SNHLY and CDR2 FYNNEI. CDR3 protein: CASSRTRGAPEQYF. For the CDR3, the DNA is TGTGCCAGCAGTAGGACTAGAGGTGCCCCCGAGCAGTACTTC.

The chain recombines TRBV28 with TRBJ1-5; TRBD1 matches 7 bases. The CDR3 contains 17 residues. From germline, CDR1 is MDHEN and CDR2 SYDVKM. V shed 5 bases and J 4 bases; nucleotides not matched to a gene: 14. The CDR3 coding sequence is TGTGCCAGCAGTACCCTTTGGGACAGACAGATGAATCAGCCCCAGCATTTT. Translated, it gives CASSTLWDRQMNQPQHF.

For the CDR3, the DNA is TGTGCCAGCTCTCAAGGAGGCCGGGATGAGCAGTTCTTC. Amino acids: CASSQGGRDEQFF. The rearrangement links TRBV18 to TRBJ2-1; tentatively, D is TRBD2 (5 bases). The CDR3 has 13 amino acids. The ends were cut back, 6 bases at V and 8 bases at J, with 14 bases in the middle. Germline V lookup: CDR1 KGHSH, CDR2 LQKENI.

The chain has TRBV19 and TRBJ1-2; weak D call: TRBD1 (6 bases). The CDR3 runs 11 residues. Germline CDR1 is LNHDA and CDR2 is SQIVND (reference sequence). Trimming took off 10 bases at V and 12 bases at J, with 18 bases between the two ends. The CDR3: CATLQGFVNTF. The CDR3 DNA is TGTGCCACCCTCCAGGGGTTTGTGAACACCTTC.

This clone has just a few counts. The chain combines TRBV7-2 with TRBJ2-3; TRBD2 matches 9 bases. Per germline, CDR1 SGHTA and CDR2 FQGNSA. V lost 3 bases and J lost 5; bases outside the gene matches: 12. The CDR3 length is 17 residues. The CDR3: CASSFLPAGGRGDTQYF. The CDR3 coding sequence is TGTGCCAGCAGCTTCCTGCCCGCGGGGGGGCGGGGAGATACGCAGTATTTT.

This clone came up once. The chain is built from TRBV6-5 and TRBJ1-5; 8 bases line up with TRBD1. The CDR3 has 15 residues. In germline, CDR1 is MNHEY, CDR2 SVGAGI. V lost 4 bases to trimming and J lost 4 bases; unmatched junction nucleotides: 6. In DNA form, the CDR3 reads TGTGCCAGCAGTTCGACAGGGGTCGCGAATCAGCCCCAGCATTTT. This translates into CASSSTGVANQPQHF.

The chain combines TRBV18 with TRBJ2-6; D is undetermined. The length of the CDR3 is 14 residues. Germline CDR1 KGHSH, CDR2 LQKENI. Trimming took off 0 bases at V and 2 bases at J, with 2 bases between the two ends. CDR3 sequence reads: CASSPPTGANVLTF. Here the CDR3 DNA reads TGTGCCAGCTCACCACCCACTGGGGCCAACGTCCTGACTTTC.

V is TRBV5-1 and J is TRBJ2-3; 9 bases agree with TRBD1. This CDR3 has 15 amino acids. V dropped 4 bases and J dropped 3; count of bases not matched to a gene: 6. The germline gives CDR1 SGHRS, CDR2 YFSETQ. CDR3 region: CASSVTGGGTDTQYF. CDR3 nucleotide sequence: TGCGCCAGCAGCGTAACAGGGGGCGGGACAGATACGCAGTATTTT.

This chain connects TRBV29-1 to TRBJ2-7, with D perhaps matching TRBD1 (5 bases). Germline V gene sequence: CDR1 SQVTM, CDR2 ANQGSEA. The CDR3 length is 12 residues. Deletions cut 4 bases from V and 2 bases from J, with 9 bases between. CDR3 in DNA: TGCAGCGTTGGACAGATAGCCTACGAGCAGTACTTC. It yields the protein CSVGQIAYEQYF.

This clone rates as medium-sized (0.01 to 0.1%). DNA of the CDR3: TGTGCCAGCAGTGTTAGCGGGAGCACAGATACGCAGTATTTT. Translated, it gives CASSVSGSTDTQYF. The chain links TRBV6-4 to TRBJ2-3; 7 nucleotides line up with TRBD2. Germline values: CDR1 MRHNA, CDR2 SNTAGT. V shed 4 bases and J 0 bases; nucleotides not matched to a gene: 1. The CDR3 is 14 residues long.

The chain carries TRBV5-5 and TRBJ2-1; maybe TRBD2 (5 bases). Germline V gene lookup returns CDR1 SGHKS and CDR2 YYEKEE (reference sequence). The CDR3 is 14 amino acids. Trimming took 6 bases from V and 8 from J, leaving 18 bases between them. The CDR3 coding sequence is TGTGCCAGCACCTCGCTACTAGGGATTGATGAGCAGTTCTTC. Translation gives CASTSLLGIDEQFF. Supplemented by reference TRBV5-5 and TRBJ2-1, the full variable domain reads DAGVTQSPTHLIKTRGQQVTLRCSPISGHKSVSWYQQVLGQGPQFIFQYYEKEERGRGNFPDRFSARQFPNYSSELNVNALLLGDSALYLCASTSLLGIDEQFFGPGTRLTVL.

This clone was seen just once. The genes are TRBV4-3 and TRBJ2-1; D might be TRBD1 (5 bases). CDR1 is LGHNA and CDR2 is YSLEER in the germline V gene. There are 14 residues in the CDR3. V lost 3 bases and J lost 10, with 16 bases in between. CDR3 in DNA: TGCGCCAGCAGCCAGGTAGGTGACAGAAGAGAGCAGTTCTTC. Translation: CASSQVGDRREQFF.

The chain recombines TRBV25-1 with TRBJ2-5; perhaps TRBD2 as D (5 bases). This CDR3 is 15 amino acids long. The germline CDR1 and CDR2 sequences are MGHDK and SYGVNS. Trimming removed 8 bases from V and 1 base from J, with 17 bases in between. The CDR3 sequence is CASGTRRGVQETQYF. The CDR3 region has the DNA TGTGCCAGCGGAACCCGACGGGGAGTCCAAGAGACCCAGTACTTC. Based on the CDR3 plus reference TRBV25-1 and TRBJ2-5, the full variable domain is EADIYQTPRYLVIGTGKKITLECSQTMGHDKMYWYQQDPGMELHLIHYSYGVNSTEKGDLSSESTVSRIRTEHFPLTLESARPSHTSQYLCASGTRRGVQETQYFGPGTRLLVL.

The rearrangement joins TRBV7-8 to TRBJ2-5, with 7 bases fitting TRBD1. Germline lookup yields CDR1 SGHVS and CDR2 FQNEAQ. Unmatched junction bases numbered 11, after V lost 5 bases and J lost 5 bases. The CDR3 is made up of 15 amino acids. The CDR3 sequence is CASSVLQGMMETQYF. The CDR3 nucleotides read TGTGCCAGCAGCGTCCTACAGGGGATGATGGAGACCCAGTACTTC. The full variable domain, its missing parts supplied by reference TRBV7-8 and TRBJ2-5, is GAGVSQSPRYKVAKRGQDVALRCDPISGHVSLFWYQQALGQGPEFLTYFQNEAQLDKSGLPSDRFFAERPEGSVSTLKIQRTQQEDSAVYLCASSVLQGMMETQYFGPGTRLLVL.

This clone occurred a few times. This chain joins TRBV19 and TRBJ2-7; D may be TRBD2 (6 bases). The CDR3 spans 14 residues. V was clipped by 3 bases and J by 5 bases, with 14 bases between them. Germline V lookup: CDR1 LNHDA, CDR2 SQIVND (reference sequence). DNA of the CDR3: TGTGCCAGTAGTATGACGGGGGACGGGGACGAGCAGTACGTC. As protein: CASSMTGDGDEQYV.

This clone appeared a single time. The rearrangement links TRBV7-9 to TRBJ1-4, with 8 nucleotides matching TRBD1. CDR1 is SEHNR, CDR2 FQNEAQ, per germline (reference sequence). This CDR3 is built from 14 residues. V dropped 5 bases and J dropped 3; count of bases not matched to a gene: 2. CDR3 protein: CASSLTGANEKLFF. CDR3 DNA sequence: TGTGCCAGCAGCCTGACAGGGGCTAATGAAAAACTGTTTTTT.

The rearrangement links TRBV11-3 to TRBJ1-1; unclear D gene. CDR3 size: 13 residues. The germline gives CDR1 SGHNT, CDR2 YENEEA. The V end lost 5 bases, the J end lost 10 bases, and 17 bases lay between the germline ends. The CDR3 coding sequence is TGTGCCAGCAGCCGGGAGTATGGGGTCACAGCTTTCTTT. Translated: CASSREYGVTAFF.

The chain combines TRBV11-2 with TRBJ2-3; 8 positions agree with TRBD2. V gave up 6 bases and J gave up 0 bases; unmatched junction bases: 8. Looked up from germline, CDR1 is SGHAT and CDR2 is FQNNGV. This CDR3 region has 16 residues. The DNA for the CDR3 is TGTGCCAGCAGTCTTCGGGGGGGGCGCAGCACAGATACGCAGTATTTT. Protein product: CASSLRGGRSTDTQYF.

This chain links TRBV6-5 with TRBJ1-2; 8 positions agree with TRBD1. The CDR3 extends over 12 amino acids. Germline assignment: CDR1 MNHEY and CDR2 SVGAGI. V dropped 6 bases and J dropped 4; count of bases not matched to a gene: 1. In DNA, the CDR3 is TGTGCCAGCAGAACAGGGGGCTATGGCTACACCTTC. It translates to CASRTGGYGYTF.

This chain links TRBV9 with TRBJ2-3; 13 bases are shared with TRBD2. The length of the CDR3 is 17 residues. Germline V CDR1 and CDR2: SGDLS, YYNGEE. V was pared by 3 bases and J by 0 bases, with 4 bases of the junction left unmatched. The CDR3, as DNA: TGTGCCAGCAGCGCACTAGCGGGGGGGCCGAGCACAGATACGCAGTATTTT. Translating gives CASSALAGGPSTDTQYF.

The CDR3 loop is CASSLRDRGPRSSYEQYF. The CDR3 bases are TGTGCCAGCTCACTCCGGGACAGGGGGCCGAGGAGCTCCTACGAGCAGTACTTC. V and J are TRBV18 and TRBJ2-7; 12 nucleotides agree with TRBD1. This CDR3 is 18 amino acids long. J lost 0 bases, V lost 4 bases, and 10 bases had no gene match. Germline CDR1 is KGHSH and CDR2 is LQKENI.

The chain links TRBV2 to TRBJ2-7, with 9 bases that match TRBD1. The CDR3 spans 12 residues. J lost 6 bases, V lost 8 bases, and 5 bases had no gene match. In germline, CDR1 is SNHLY, CDR2 FYNNEI. Written as DNA, the CDR3 is TGTGCCAGCGGAGGGGACAGGGCCGAGCAGTACTTC. It is translated as CASGGDRAEQYF.